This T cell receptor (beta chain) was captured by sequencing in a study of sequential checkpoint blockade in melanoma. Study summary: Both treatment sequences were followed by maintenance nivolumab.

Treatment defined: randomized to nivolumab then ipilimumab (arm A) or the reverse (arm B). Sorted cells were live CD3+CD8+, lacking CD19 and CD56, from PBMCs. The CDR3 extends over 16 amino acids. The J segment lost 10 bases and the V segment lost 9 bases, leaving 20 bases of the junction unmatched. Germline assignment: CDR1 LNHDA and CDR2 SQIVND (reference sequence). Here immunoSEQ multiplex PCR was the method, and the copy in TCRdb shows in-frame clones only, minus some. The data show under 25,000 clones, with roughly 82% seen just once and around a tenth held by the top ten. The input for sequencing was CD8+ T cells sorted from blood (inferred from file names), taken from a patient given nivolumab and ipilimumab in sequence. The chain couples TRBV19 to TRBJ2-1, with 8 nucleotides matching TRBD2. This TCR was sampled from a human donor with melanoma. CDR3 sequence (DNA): TGTGCCAGCCGCGGGAGGATGAGCCGCCGCGTAGGCGAGCAGTTCTTC. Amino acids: CASRGRMSRRVGEQFF.